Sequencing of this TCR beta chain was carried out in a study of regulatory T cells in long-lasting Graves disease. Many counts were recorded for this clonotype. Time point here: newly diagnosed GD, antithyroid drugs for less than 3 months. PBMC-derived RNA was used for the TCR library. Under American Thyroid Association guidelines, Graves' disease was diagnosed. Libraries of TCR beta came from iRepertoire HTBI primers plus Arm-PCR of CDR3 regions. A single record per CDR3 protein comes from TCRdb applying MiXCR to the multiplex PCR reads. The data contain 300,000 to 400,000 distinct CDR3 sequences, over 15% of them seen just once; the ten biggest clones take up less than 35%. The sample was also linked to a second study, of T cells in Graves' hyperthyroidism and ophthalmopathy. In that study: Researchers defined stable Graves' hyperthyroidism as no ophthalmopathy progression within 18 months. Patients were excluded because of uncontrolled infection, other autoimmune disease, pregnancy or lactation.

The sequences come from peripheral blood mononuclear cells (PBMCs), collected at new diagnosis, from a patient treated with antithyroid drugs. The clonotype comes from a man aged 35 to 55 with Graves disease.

The CDR3 spells CASSKTVRSDTQYF. In DNA form, the CDR3 reads TGTGCCAGCAGTAAAACGGTGAGGTCAGATACGCAGTATTTT. The chain combines TRBV6-2 or TRBV6-3 with TRBJ2-3; no clear D gene. This CDR3 spans 14 amino acids. The V end lost 5 bases, the J end lost 4 bases, and 13 bases lay between the germline ends. Germline CDR1 MNHEY, CDR2 SVGEGT.